These T cell receptor beta chains were read from a single sample in a study of blood T cell repertoires in COVID-19. Profiled with immunoSEQ multiplex PCR; TCRdb holds only in-frame clones, not every one. The sample has over 55,000 clones, 82% seen once. Sequencing was performed on peripheral blood. These receptors came from a woman of 80 years or more with acute or convalescent COVID-19. Each CDR3 is given with its conserved first and last residue. A D gene is named only where the DNA matches it firmly. Clone size is not always given. Where it is, it says once, few, many or a class for expanded clones.

TRBV29-1,.,TRBJ1-2,TRBD1,TGCAGCGCCGGAGCAGGGGGTGGTGACTATGGCTACACCTTC,CSAGAGGGDYGYTF
TRBV5-1,.,TRBJ1-3,.,TGCGCCAGCAGCTTGGGTGGAGGGATCACTGGAAACACCATATATTTT,CASSLGGGITGNTIYF
TRBV7-8,.,TRBJ2-1,.,TGTGCCAGCAGAAGAACGAGCTCCTACAATGAGCAGTTCTTC,CASRRTSSYNEQFF
TRBV2,once,TRBJ1-5,.,TGTGCCAGCAGTGTCCGGGGTGATCAGCCCCAGCATTTT,CASSVRGDQPQHF
TRBV11-2,.,TRBJ2-5,TRBD1,TGTGCCAGCAGCTCCGGACAGGGGGCGGTGGAGACCCAGTACTTC,CASSSGQGAVETQYF
TRBV10-3,.,TRBJ2-7,TRBD1,TGTGCCATCAGTTATTTAGGGGTAACAGGGGGCCGCTACGAGCAGTACTTC,CAISYLGVTGGRYEQYF
TRBV3-1/TRBV3-2,.,TRBJ2-3,TRBD2,TGTGCCAGCAGCTGGGCTAGCGGGATTAGCACAGATACGCAGTATTTT,CASSWASGISTDTQYF
TRBV7-9,few,TRBJ1-2,.,TGTGCCAGCAGCTCAAATGGGAGGAACTATGGCTACACCTTC,CASSSNGRNYGYTF
TRBV28,.,TRBJ2-6,TRBD1,TGTGCCAGCAGTTTAGACAGGGGCCCCGGCTCTGGGGCCAACGTCCTGACTTTC,CASSLDRGPGSGANVLTF
TRBV5-4,.,TRBJ1-2,TRBD1,TGTGCCAGCAGCACCCCGACAGGGGCTAGCTATGGCTACACCTTC,CASSTPTGASYGYTF
TRBV9,.,TRBJ2-1,TRBD2,TGTGCCAGCAGCGTATTCCAGGGACTAGCGGGACTCTACAATGAGCAGTTCTTC,CASSVFQGLAGLYNEQFF
TRBV11-3,.,TRBJ2-7,.,TGTGCCAGCAGCTTAGAGTTAAGACAGGGACTCTCCTACGAGCAGTACTTC,CASSLELRQGLSYEQYF
TRBV12-5,.,TRBJ2-7,.,TGTGCTAGTGGTTTCCTTGGACGGGATGTCGAGCAGTACTTC,CASGFLGRDVEQYF
TRBV2,.,TRBJ1-2,TRBD1,TGTGCCAGCAGTCGAATACCCGGGACAGCTAACTATGGCTACACCTTC,CASSRIPGTANYGYTF
TRBV12-5,once,TRBJ2-5,TRBD1,TGTGCTAGTGGTTTGGGGACAGGGGGCCTCCAAGAGACCCAGTACTTC,CASGLGTGGLQETQYF
TRBV6-5,few,TRBJ2-7,.,TGTGCCAGCAGTTACTCGAGGCTAGCTGTCTCCTACGAGCAGTACTTC,CASSYSRLAVSYEQYF
TRBV27,.,TRBJ2-3,.,TGTGCCAGCAGTACCCCACTTCTGGTCCATACGCAGTATTTT,CASSTPLLVHTQYF
TRBV4-1,.,TRBJ1-4,.,TGCGCCAGCAGCCAAGAAACAGGATTAAATGAAAAACTGTTTTTT,CASSQETGLNEKLFF
TRBV19,.,TRBJ1-5,.,TGTGCCAGTAGCCGACCCGACAGCCCCAATCAGCCCCAGCATTTT,CASSRPDSPNQPQHF
TRBV27,.,TRBJ1-6,.,TGTGCCAGCAGCTCGCGGACGGGGAGGTCACCCCTCCACTTT,CASSSRTGRSPLHF
TRBV27,.,TRBJ2-1,.,TGTGCCAGCAGTCCCCGTCGGGGGTACAATGAGCAGTTCTTC,CASSPRRGYNEQFF
TRBV28,few,TRBJ1-2,.,TGTGCCAGCAGTTTCATACAGGTCGGATTAAGTGGCTACACCTTC,CASSFIQVGLSGYTF
TRBV29-1,once,TRBJ1-1,.,TGCAGCACACTATTCCAGGGGAACACTGAAGCTTTCTTT,CSTLFQGNTEAFF
TRBV7-9,.,TRBJ1-5,.,TGTGCCAGCAGCTTAAACGCGTATCAGCCCCAGCATTTT,CASSLNAYQPQHF
TRBV5-1,.,TRBJ2-2,TRBD1,TGCGCCAGCAGCCCGGGACAGGGGGCGAGGACCGGGGAGCTGTTTTTT,CASSPGQGARTGELFF
TRBV7-2,.,TRBJ2-7,TRBD2,TGTGCCAGCAGCTTTAGCGGGGCTAGCTCCTACGAGCAGTACTTC,CASSFSGASSYEQYF
TRBV19,.,TRBJ2-2,TRBD1,TGTGCCAGTAGTATAGTCCAGGGGGCAACCGGGGAGCTGTTTTTT,CASSIVQGATGELFF
TRBV15,.,TRBJ1-2,.,TGTGCCACCAGCAGAGATCCGGGCGGGAATAACTATGGCTACACCTTC,CATSRDPGGNNYGYTF
TRBV11-2,.,TRBJ1-2,.,TGTGCCAGCAGCCCAATTAGGAGGGGAACCGATGGCTACACCTTC,CASSPIRRGTDGYTF
TRBV27,many,TRBJ2-7,TRBD2,TGTGCCAGCAGTCCCCGACTAGCGGCAGGCGAGCAGTACTTC,CASSPRLAAGEQYF
TRBV10-1,.,TRBJ1-2,.,TGCGCCAGCAGATTCAGTCAGGGGCCCAAGCAGGGCTACACCTTC,CASRFSQGPKQGYTF
TRBV5-1,.,TRBJ1-1,TRBD1,TGCGCCAGCAGCACCAGAGGGACAGGGAACACTGAAGCTTTCTTT,CASSTRGTGNTEAFF
TRBV7-9,.,TRBJ2-2,TRBD2,TGTGCCAGCTTGGGGCAGCGGGAAGGGAACACCGGGGAGCTGTTTTTT,CASLGQREGNTGELFF
TRBV5-1,.,TRBJ2-3,TRBD1,TGCGCCAGCAGCTTAGACAGGGGAAGCACAGATACGCAGTATTTT,CASSLDRGSTDTQYF
TRBV19,.,TRBJ1-2,.,TGTGCCACCACGGACTCCCTCTATGGCTACACCTTC,CATTDSLYGYTF
TRBV7-9,.,TRBJ2-3,TRBD1,TGTGCCAGCAGCTTAGGTGACAGGGGGAGTTTGACAGATACGCAGTATTTT,CASSLGDRGSLTDTQYF
TRBV19,.,TRBJ2-1,TRBD2,TGTGCCAGTAGCAGGACTAGCGGGAGTGGAGGTGAGCAGTTCTTC,CASSRTSGSGGEQFF
TRBV5-1,.,TRBJ2-1,TRBD2,TGCGCCAGCAGCCTGAGACTAGCGGGAGGCCTGAGCTCCTACAATGAGCAGTTCTTC,CASSLRLAGGLSSYNEQFF
TRBV6-2/TRBV6-3,.,TRBJ2-3,TRBD2,TGTGCCAGCAGCGGGACTAGCGGGATCCAAGGGAGAGGTACGCAGTATTTT,CASSGTSGIQGRGTQYF
TRBV7-3,.,TRBJ2-7,TRBD2,TGTGCCAGCAGCCCAGGACTAGCGGGTACCACAGCCTACGAGCAGTACTTC,CASSPGLAGTTAYEQYF
TRBV30,.,TRBJ2-7,TRBD2,TGTGCCTGGAGAAGGACTAGCGGCTCCTACGAGCAGTACTTC,CAWRRTSGSYEQYF
TRBV7-2,.,TRBJ2-5,.,TGTGCCAGCAGCTTAGGGGGCAGCGGGGAGACCCAGTACTTC,CASSLGGSGETQYF
TRBV7-9,.,TRBJ2-7,.,TGTGCCAGCAGCTTAGGGAGGGATTTCCTCCCCGCGTCCTACGAGCAGTACTTC,CASSLGRDFLPASYEQYF
TRBV27,.,TRBJ1-2,.,TGTGCCAGCAGTTTATGGGGGCTGGGGGGGCCCAACTATGGCTACACCTTC,CASSLWGLGGPNYGYTF
TRBV12-3/TRBV12-4,.,TRBJ1-1,TRBD1,TGTGCCAGCAGTTCTACAGGGGACACTGAAGCTTTCTTT,CASSSTGDTEAFF
TRBV30,many,TRBJ1-1,.,TGTGCCTGGAGCCCTGACAGGCGCACTGAAGCTTTCTTT,CAWSPDRRTEAFF
TRBV27,.,TRBJ2-7,TRBD2,TGTGCCAGCAGTCAAGGACTAGCGGGACCCTACGAGCAGTACTTC,CASSQGLAGPYEQYF
TRBV29-1,.,TRBJ1-4,TRBD1,TGCAGCGTTGCATCAACCGGGACAGAGAATGAAAAACTGTTTTTT,CSVASTGTENEKLFF
TRBV25-1,once,TRBJ2-3,TRBD2,TGTGCCAGCAGCGATGGGCGGGAGGTCACAGATACGCAGTATTTT,CASSDGREVTDTQYF
TRBV4-1,.,TRBJ2-2,.,TGCGCCAGCAGCCAAGCTGGGGGACACTCGAACACCGGGGAGCTGTTTTTT,CASSQAGGHSNTGELFF
TRBV19,.,TRBJ1-5,TRBD1,TGTGCCAGTAGCAAAGACAGGGCGATAGGGAATCAGCCCCAGCATTTT,CASSKDRAIGNQPQHF
TRBV5-8,.,TRBJ2-2,TRBD2,TGTGCCAGCAGCAAAGGGACTAGCGGCAACACCGGGGAGCTGTTTTTT,CASSKGTSGNTGELFF
TRBV5-1,few,TRBJ2-7,TRBD1,TGCGCCAGCAGCTTTTCCGGACAGGGCTATTTCTCCTACGAGCAGTACTTC,CASSFSGQGYFSYEQYF